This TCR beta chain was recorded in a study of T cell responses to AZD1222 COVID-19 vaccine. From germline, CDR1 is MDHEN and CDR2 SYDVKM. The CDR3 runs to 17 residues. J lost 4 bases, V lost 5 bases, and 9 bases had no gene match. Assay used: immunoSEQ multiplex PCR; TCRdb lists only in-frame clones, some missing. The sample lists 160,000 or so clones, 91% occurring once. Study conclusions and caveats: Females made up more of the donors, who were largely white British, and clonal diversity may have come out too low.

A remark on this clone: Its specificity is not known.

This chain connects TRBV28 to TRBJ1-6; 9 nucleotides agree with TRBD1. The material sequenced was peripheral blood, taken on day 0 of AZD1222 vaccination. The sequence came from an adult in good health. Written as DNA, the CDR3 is TGTGCCAGCAGTCCAGGACAGGGGATGGGTTATAATTCACCCCTCCACTTT. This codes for CASSPGQGMGYNSPLHF. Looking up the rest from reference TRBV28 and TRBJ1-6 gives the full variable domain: DVKVTQSSRYLVKRTGEKVFLECVQDMDHENMFWYRQDPGLGLRLIYFSYDVKMKEKGDIPEGYSVSREKKERFSLILESASTNQTSMYLCASSPGQGMGYNSPLHFGNGTRLTVT.